Listed below are T cell receptor beta chains from one sample, sequenced in a study of blood T cell repertoires in COVID-19. TCRdb keeps only in-frame clones here, not all; method: immunoSEQ multiplex PCR. The sample lists about 82,000 clones, 78% occurring once. The sample taken for sequencing was peripheral blood. All receptors derive from a man in his sixties with COVID-19, enrolled during active disease. The CDR3 runs from the conserved cysteine through the conserved F or W. A D gene is named only where the DNA matches it firmly. Clone size is stated in some rows and not others, as once, few, many or a class when expanded.

>TRBV11-2|TRBJ2-5|TRBD2|-
CASSRRGLAMKTQYF
TGTGCCAGCAGTCGTAGGGGACTAGCAATGAAGACCCAGTACTTC
>TRBV27|TRBJ1-2|-|few
CASSNSGQYKGYTF
TGTGCCAGCAGCAATTCCGGACAGTACAAGGGCTACACCTTC
>TRBV5-4|TRBJ2-3|TRBD2|-
CASSPGSGRTEVTQYF
TGTGCCAGCAGCCCAGGAAGCGGGAGGACTGAAGTTACGCAGTATTTT
>TRBV6-5|TRBJ1-1|-|-
CASSYSSLRGNTEAFF
TGTGCCAGCAGTTACTCGAGTTTAAGGGGGAACACTGAAGCTTTCTTT
>TRBV7-2|TRBJ2-3|TRBD2|once
CASSLAGGLNTQYF
TGTGCCAGCAGCTTAGCGGGGGGGTTGAATACGCAGTATTTT
>TRBV5-4|TRBJ1-2|-|-
CASSLPGSPGGYTF
TGTGCCAGCAGCTTGCCGGGCTCACCGGGAGGCTACACCTTC
>TRBV3-1/TRBV3-2|TRBJ1-1|TRBD1|-
CASSQEWDRGGTEAFF
TGTGCCAGCAGCCAAGAATGGGACAGGGGCGGCACTGAAGCTTTCTTT
>TRBV10-3|TRBJ1-1|-|-
CAISQNPRGAPEAFF
TGTGCCATCAGCCAGAACCCCAGGGGCGCGCCCGAAGCTTTCTTT
>TRBV6-5|TRBJ2-3|TRBD2|once
CASRWSGVSTDTQYF
TGTGCCAGCAGGTGGAGCGGGGTTAGCACAGATACGCAGTATTTT
>TRBV24-1|TRBJ1-5|TRBD1|-
CATSASDRTPNQPQHF
TGTGCCACCAGTGCGTCGGACAGGACTCCTAATCAGCCCCAGCATTTT
>TRBV7-3|TRBJ2-7|-|-
CASSLQRVSYEQYF
TGTGCCAGCAGCTTACAACGGGTCTCCTACGAGCAGTACTTC
>TRBV15|TRBJ1-5|-|-
CATSRDGAANQPQHF
TGTGCCACCAGCAGAGATGGGGCAGCAAATCAGCCCCAGCATTTT
>TRBV25-1|TRBJ1-2|TRBD1|-
CASREDRRANYGYTF
TGTGCCAGCAGGGAGGACAGGAGAGCTAACTATGGCTACACCTTC
>TRBV19|TRBJ1-2|-|-
CASNEARYYGYTF
TGTGCCAGTAATGAGGCTAGGTACTATGGCTACACCTTC
>TRBV19|TRBJ2-7|TRBD1|-
CASSNSAGTGYEQYF
TGTGCCAGTAGTAACTCGGCCGGGACAGGGTACGAGCAGTACTTC
>TRBV6-5|TRBJ2-7|-|-
CASSNTGLQYF
TGTGCCAGCAGCAACACAGGGTTGCAGTACTTC
>TRBV5-1|TRBJ2-1|-|-
CASGGSYNEQFF
TGCGCCAGCGGAGGATCGTACAATGAGCAGTTCTTC
>TRBV7-8|TRBJ2-7|TRBD2|-
CASSSASGTLYEQYF
TGTGCCAGCAGCTCTGCTAGCGGGACCCTCTACGAGCAGTACTTC
>TRBV10-1|TRBJ2-5|TRBD2|-
CASSRKVAGIQETQYF
TGCGCCAGCAGTCGGAAAGTAGCGGGCATCCAAGAGACCCAGTACTTC
>TRBV3-1/TRBV3-2|TRBJ2-3|-|-
CASSQGGGSDTQYF
TGTGCCAGCAGCCAAGGCGGGGGCTCAGATACGCAGTATTTT
>TRBV3-1/TRBV3-2|TRBJ1-3|-|once
CASSQDWFAGNSGNTIYF
TGTGCCAGCAGCCAAGATTGGTTCGCGGGGAACTCTGGAAACACCATATATTTT
>TRBV27|TRBJ2-1|-|few
CASSPQGLYNEQFF
TGTGCCAGCAGTCCCCAGGGACTTTACAATGAGCAGTTCTTC
>TRBV11-3|TRBJ1-1|TRBD1|-
CASSPRDRGGGTEAFF
TGTGCCAGCAGCCCCCGGGACAGGGGGGGAGGCACTGAAGCTTTCTTT
>TRBV29-1|TRBJ2-3|TRBD2|-
CSVRLAGGPDTQYF
TGCAGCGTACGCCTAGCGGGAGGGCCAGATACGCAGTATTTT
>TRBV6-5|TRBJ2-3|TRBD2|-
CASSMPSGGLDTQYF
TGTGCCAGCAGTATGCCCAGCGGGGGGCTGGATACGCAGTATTTT
>TRBV12-3/TRBV12-4|TRBJ2-3|TRBD2|-
CASSGSTDTQYF
TGTGCCAGTAGCGGGAGCACAGATACGCAGTATTTT
>TRBV6-5|TRBJ2-5|-|-
CASSYSKGGQETQYF
TGTGCCAGCAGTTACTCGAAAGGGGGACAAGAGACCCAGTACTTC
>TRBV6-5|TRBJ1-1|-|-
CASSYVGLSDEAFF
TGTGCCAGCAGTTACGTCGGCCTAAGCGATGAAGCTTTCTTT
>TRBV6-5|TRBJ1-1|-|once
CASSYSKWGGNTEAFF
TGTGCCAGCAGTTACTCGAAATGGGGGGGGAACACTGAAGCTTTCTTT
>TRBV10-3|TRBJ1-1|TRBD1|-
CAIRDRVGGLFTEAFF
TGTGCCATCAGGGACAGGGTAGGAGGCTTATTCACTGAAGCTTTCTTT
>TRBV7-8|TRBJ2-1|TRBD2|-
CASSLELAGGPNEQFF
TGTGCCAGCAGCTTAGAATTAGCGGGAGGGCCCAATGAGCAGTTCTTC
>TRBV5-1|TRBJ2-2|-|-
CASSATGTGELFF
TGCGCCAGCAGCGCGACAGGAACCGGGGAGCTGTTTTTT
>TRBV10-3|TRBJ2-1|TRBD2|-
CAIRGTSSDNEQFF
TGTGCCATCAGGGGGACTAGTAGTGACAATGAGCAGTTCTTC
>TRBV5-1|TRBJ2-7|TRBD2|-
CASRKGLAGNEQYF
TGCGCCAGCAGAAAAGGACTAGCGGGAAACGAGCAGTACTTC
>TRBV9|TRBJ2-7|-|-
CASSASTGSYEQYF
TGTGCCAGCAGCGCATCAACAGGGTCCTACGAGCAGTACTTC
>TRBV5-6|TRBJ1-4|-|once
CASSSRGGPATNEKLFF
TGCGCCAGCAGCTCGCGGGGGGGGCCGGCGACTAATGAAAAACTGTTTTTT
>TRBV25-1|TRBJ2-1|TRBD1|-
CASSERLTGGLNEQFF
TGTGCCAGCAGTGAAAGGTTGACAGGGGGCTTGAATGAGCAGTTCTTC
>TRBV19|TRBJ2-5|-|-
CASSRFPVEETQYF
TGTGCCAGTAGTCGTTTTCCGGTGGAAGAGACCCAGTACTTC
>TRBV3-1/TRBV3-2|TRBJ1-2|-|-
CASSQNPSTAIYGYTF
TGTGCCAGCAGCCAAAACCCTTCGACAGCAATCTATGGCTACACCTTC
>TRBV11-3|TRBJ2-1|-|-
CASSSPGRAYNEQFF
TGTGCCAGCAGCTCCCCTGGGCGGGCCTACAATGAGCAGTTCTTC